The subject of this entry is one T cell receptor (beta chain). Its antigen remains unidentified. The data were taken from a study of cytomegalovirus exposure and HLA in healthy donors. Study outcomes and limitations: TRBV6-2, TRBV6-3 and other indistinguishable V segments were excluded. Researchers reported in a later analysis that a missense DCLRE1C variant was tied to TCR beta V- and J-gene trimming.

Germline V gene data show CDR1 as LGHNA and CDR2 as YNFKEQ. This CDR3 region has 16 residues. Trimming at V came to 1 base and at J to 2 bases, leaving 2 bases not matched to a gene. Use of 60 Vbeta and 13 Jbeta primers characterized the PCR. The protocol was immunoSEQ multiplex PCR, while the TCRdb copy is restricted to in-frame clones and leaves out a portion. The data hold around 200,000 clones, with around 80% observed a single time. The chain joins TRBV4-2 to TRBJ1-5; 10 nucleotides line up with TRBD1. Input material: PBMCs. This TCR derives from a man in his forties or fifties in good health and CMV-seronegative. The CDR3 protein is CASSQGQGAGNQPQHF. The DNA for the CDR3 is TGTGCCAGCAGCCAAGGACAGGGGGCTGGCAATCAGCCCCAGCATTTT.